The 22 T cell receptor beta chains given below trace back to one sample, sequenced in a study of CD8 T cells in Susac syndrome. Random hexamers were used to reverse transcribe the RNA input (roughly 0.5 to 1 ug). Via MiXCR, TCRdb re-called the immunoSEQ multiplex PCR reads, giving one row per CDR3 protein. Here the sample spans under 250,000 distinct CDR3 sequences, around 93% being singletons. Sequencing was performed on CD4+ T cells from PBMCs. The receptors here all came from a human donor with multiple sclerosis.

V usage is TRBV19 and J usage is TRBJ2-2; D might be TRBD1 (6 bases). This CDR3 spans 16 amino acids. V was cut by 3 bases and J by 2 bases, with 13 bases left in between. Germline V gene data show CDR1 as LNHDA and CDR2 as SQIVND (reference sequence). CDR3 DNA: TGTGCCAGTAGTATGGGTTTGGACAGAAACACCGGGGAGCTGTTTTTT. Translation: CASSMGLDRNTGELFF.

CDR3 coding DNA: TGCAGTGCCCCAAGGCCCGACAACGAGGACTATAATTCACCCCTCCACTTT. It is translated as CSAPRPDNEDYNSPLHF. The chain is built from TRBV20-1 and TRBJ1-6; D not certain. CDR3 length: 17 amino acids. The V and J ends lost 6 bases and 3 bases respectively, with 21 bases between them. Germline V gives CDR1 DFQATT, CDR2 SNEGSKA (reference sequence).

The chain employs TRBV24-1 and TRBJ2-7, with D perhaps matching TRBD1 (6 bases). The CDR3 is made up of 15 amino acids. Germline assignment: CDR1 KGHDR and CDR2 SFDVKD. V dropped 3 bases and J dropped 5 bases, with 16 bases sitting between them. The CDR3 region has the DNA TGTGCCACCAGTGATCCCACAGGGCGTAGCGACGAGCAGTACTTC. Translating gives CATSDPTGRSDEQYF.

The CDR3 sequence: CASSHPTRGSNYGYTF. Here the CDR3 DNA reads TGCGCCAGCAGCCATCCAACTCGGGGCTCCAACTATGGCTACACCTTC. The V call is TRBV4-1, the J call TRBJ1-2, with TRBD1 as a possible D gene (5 bases). Trimming shortened V by 3 bases and J by 2 bases, and 16 bases separated the two germline ends. Looked up from germline, CDR1 is MGHRA and CDR2 is YSYEKL. The CDR3 is 16 residues long.

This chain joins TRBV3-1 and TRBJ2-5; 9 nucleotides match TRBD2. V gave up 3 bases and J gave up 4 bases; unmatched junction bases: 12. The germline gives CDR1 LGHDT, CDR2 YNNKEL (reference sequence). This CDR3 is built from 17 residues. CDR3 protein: CASSHVAGGLSVETQYF. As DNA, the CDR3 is TGTGCCAGCAGCCACGTGGCGGGGGGGCTTTCGGTAGAGACCCAGTACTTC.

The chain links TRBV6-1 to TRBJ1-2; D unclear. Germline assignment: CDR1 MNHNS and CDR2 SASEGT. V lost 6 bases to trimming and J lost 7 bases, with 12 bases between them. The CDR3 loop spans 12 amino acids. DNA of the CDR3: TGTGCCAGCAGACCAGACCCGGGTGGCTACACCTTC. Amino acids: CASRPDPGGYTF.

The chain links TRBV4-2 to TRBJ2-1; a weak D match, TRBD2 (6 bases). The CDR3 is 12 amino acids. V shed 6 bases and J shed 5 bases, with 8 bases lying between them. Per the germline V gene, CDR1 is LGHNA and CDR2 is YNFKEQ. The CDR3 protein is CASSGGNNEQFF. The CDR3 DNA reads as TGTGCCAGCAGTGGCGGGAACAATGAGCAGTTCTTC.

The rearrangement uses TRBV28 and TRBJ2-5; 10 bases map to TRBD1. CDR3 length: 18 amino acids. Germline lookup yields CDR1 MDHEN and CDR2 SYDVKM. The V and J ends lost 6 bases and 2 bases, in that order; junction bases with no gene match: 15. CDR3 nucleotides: TGTGCCAGCAGCCCACTAGGGACAGGGGCTCGGGGGCAAGAGACCCAGTACTTC. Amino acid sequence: CASSPLGTGARGQETQYF.

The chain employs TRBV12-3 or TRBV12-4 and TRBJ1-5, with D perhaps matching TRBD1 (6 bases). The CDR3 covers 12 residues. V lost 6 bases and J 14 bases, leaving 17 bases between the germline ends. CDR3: CASRRPTGGEHF. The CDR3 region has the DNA TGTGCCAGCAGACGACCCACGGGGGGCGAGCATTTT.

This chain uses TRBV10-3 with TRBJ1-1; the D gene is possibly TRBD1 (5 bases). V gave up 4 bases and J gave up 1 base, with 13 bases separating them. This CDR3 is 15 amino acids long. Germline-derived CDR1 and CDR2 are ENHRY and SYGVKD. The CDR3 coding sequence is TGTGCCATCAGTGCGCGGGGCCAGGCGAACACTGAAGCTTTCTTT. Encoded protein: CAISARGQANTEAFF.

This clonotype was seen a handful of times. The CDR3 sequence: CASRLTENTEAFF. Written as DNA, the CDR3 is TGTGCCAGCAGACTGACAGAGAACACTGAAGCTTTCTTT. The rearrangement joins TRBV6-1 to TRBJ1-1; maybe TRBD1 (5 bases). V was cut by 6 bases and J by 1 base, with 9 bases left in between. Germline CDR1 reads MNHNS; CDR2 reads SASEGT. The CDR3 consists of 13 residues.

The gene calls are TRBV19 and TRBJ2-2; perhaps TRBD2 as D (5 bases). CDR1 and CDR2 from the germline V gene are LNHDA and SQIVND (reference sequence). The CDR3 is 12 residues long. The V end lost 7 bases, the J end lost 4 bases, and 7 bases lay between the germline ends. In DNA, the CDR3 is TGTGCCAGTACGGGGAGCACCGGGGAGCTGTTTTTT. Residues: CASTGSTGELFF.

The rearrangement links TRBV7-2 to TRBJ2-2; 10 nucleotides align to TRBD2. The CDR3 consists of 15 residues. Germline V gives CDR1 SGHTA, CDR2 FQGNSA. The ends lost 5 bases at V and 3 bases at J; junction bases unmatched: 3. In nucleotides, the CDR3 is TGTGCCAGCAGCAATAGCGGGGGGTACACCGGGGAGCTGTTTTTT. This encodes CASSNSGGYTGELFF. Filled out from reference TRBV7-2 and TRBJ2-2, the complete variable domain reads GAGVSQSPSNKVTEKGKDVELRCDPISGHTALYWYRQSLGQGLEFLIYFQGNSAPDKSGLPSDRFSAERTGGSVSTLTIQRTQQEDSAVYLCASSNSGGYTGELFFGEGSRLTVL.

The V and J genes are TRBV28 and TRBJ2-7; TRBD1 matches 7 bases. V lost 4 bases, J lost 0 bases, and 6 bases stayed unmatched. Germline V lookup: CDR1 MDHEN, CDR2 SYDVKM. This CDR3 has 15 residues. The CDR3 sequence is CASSSGTELSYEQYF. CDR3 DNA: TGTGCCAGCAGTTCCGGGACAGAGCTCTCCTACGAGCAGTACTTC.

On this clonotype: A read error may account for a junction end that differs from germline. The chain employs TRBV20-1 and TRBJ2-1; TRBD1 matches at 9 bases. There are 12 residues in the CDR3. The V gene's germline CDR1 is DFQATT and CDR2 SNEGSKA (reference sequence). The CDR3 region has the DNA TGCAGTGCTCACCTAACAGGGGGCCCTTTAGTCTTC. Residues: CSAHLTGGPLVF.

The CDR3 region is CASSKPTGPSNYGYTF. The CDR3 coding sequence is TGTGCCAGCAGTAAGCCGACAGGTCCCTCTAACTATGGCTACACCTTC. The rearrangement uses TRBV25-1 and TRBJ1-2, with D perhaps matching TRBD1 (6 bases). CDR1 and CDR2 (germline): MGHDK, SYGVNS. This CDR3 spans 16 amino acids. V was clipped by 5 bases and J by 0 bases, with 16 bases between them.

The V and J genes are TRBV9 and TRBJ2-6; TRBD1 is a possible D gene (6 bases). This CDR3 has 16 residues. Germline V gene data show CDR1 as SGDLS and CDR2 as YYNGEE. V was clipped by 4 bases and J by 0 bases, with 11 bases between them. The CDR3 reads CASSPGHNSGANVLTF. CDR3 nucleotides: TGTGCCAGCAGCCCGGGACACAACTCTGGGGCCAACGTCCTGACTTTC.

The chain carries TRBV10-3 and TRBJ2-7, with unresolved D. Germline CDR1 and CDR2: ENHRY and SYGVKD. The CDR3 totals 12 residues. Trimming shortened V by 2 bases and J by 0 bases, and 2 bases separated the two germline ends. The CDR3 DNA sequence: TGTGCCATCAGTGAGACCTCCTACGAGCAGTACGTC. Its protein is CAISETSYEQYV.

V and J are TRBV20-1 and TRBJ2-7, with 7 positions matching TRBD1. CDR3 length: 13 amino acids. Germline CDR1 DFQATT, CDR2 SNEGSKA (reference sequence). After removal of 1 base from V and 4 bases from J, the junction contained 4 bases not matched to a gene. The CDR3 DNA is TGCAGTGCTAGAGGGCGACAGGGTTACGAGCAGTACTTC. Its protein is CSARGRQGYEQYF.

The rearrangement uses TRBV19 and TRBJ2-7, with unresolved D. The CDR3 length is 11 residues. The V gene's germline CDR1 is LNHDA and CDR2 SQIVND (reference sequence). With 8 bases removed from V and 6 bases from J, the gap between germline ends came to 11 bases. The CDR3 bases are TGTGCCAGTGCACGTGGGTCCGAGCAGTACTTC. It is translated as CASARGSEQYF.

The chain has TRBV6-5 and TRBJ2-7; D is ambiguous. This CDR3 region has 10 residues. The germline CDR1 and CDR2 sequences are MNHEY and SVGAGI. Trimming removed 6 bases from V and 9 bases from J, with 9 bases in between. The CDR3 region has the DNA TGTGCCAGCAGCCTTCGCGGGCAGTACGTC. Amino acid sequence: CASSLRGQYV.

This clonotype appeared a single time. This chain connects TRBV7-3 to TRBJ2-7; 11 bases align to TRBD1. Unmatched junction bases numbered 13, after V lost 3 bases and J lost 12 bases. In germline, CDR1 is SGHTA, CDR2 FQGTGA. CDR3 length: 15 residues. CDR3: CASSFPGQGAGGWYF. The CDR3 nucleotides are TGTGCCAGCAGCTTCCCAGGACAGGGGGCTGGTGGATGGTACTTC.